The sequence of this T cell receptor (beta chain) was determined in a study of CD8+ T cells in alopecia areata. Note on this clone: Its antigen is still unknown.

Findings and limits, study-wide: A large proportion of expanded lesional clones were detected persisting in scalp and blood during tofacitinib.

Treatment given: oral pan-JAK inhibitor, 5-10 mg twice daily. This CDR3 is 19 amino acids long. Germline-derived CDR1 and CDR2 are ENHRY and SYGVKD. Trimming cost V 6 bases and J 0 bases; bases outside gene matches: 14. Extraction and reverse transcription of RNA yielded cDNA as the sequencing template. The assay was immunoSEQ multiplex PCR, and TCRdb's table has in-frame clones only and misses some. Among about 200,000 clones listed, nearly 60% were seen once. This clonotype originated in a human donor with alopecia areata. The chain employs TRBV10-3 and TRBJ2-6, with 7 bases fitting TRBD1. The sequencing here drew on CD4+ T cells sorted from blood, taken at week 24, from a patient treated with tofacitinib. The DNA of the CDR3 is TGTGCCATCAGCGCTCGGACGGGACAGTGGAGCTCTGGGGCCAACGTCCTGACTTTC. It encodes CAISARTGQWSSGANVLTF.